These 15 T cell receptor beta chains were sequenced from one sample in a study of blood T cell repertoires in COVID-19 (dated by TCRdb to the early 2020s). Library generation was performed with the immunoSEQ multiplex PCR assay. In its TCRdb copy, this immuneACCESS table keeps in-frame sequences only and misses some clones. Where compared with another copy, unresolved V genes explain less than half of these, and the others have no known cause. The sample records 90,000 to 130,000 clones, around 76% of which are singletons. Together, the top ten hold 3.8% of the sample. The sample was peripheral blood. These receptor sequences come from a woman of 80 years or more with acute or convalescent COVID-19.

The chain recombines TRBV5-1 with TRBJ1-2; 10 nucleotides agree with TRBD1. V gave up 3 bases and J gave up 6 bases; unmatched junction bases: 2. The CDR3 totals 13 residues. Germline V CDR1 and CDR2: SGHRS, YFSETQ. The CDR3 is CASSWTGGHGYTF. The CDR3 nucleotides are TGCGCCAGCAGCTGGACAGGGGGGCATGGCTACACCTTC.

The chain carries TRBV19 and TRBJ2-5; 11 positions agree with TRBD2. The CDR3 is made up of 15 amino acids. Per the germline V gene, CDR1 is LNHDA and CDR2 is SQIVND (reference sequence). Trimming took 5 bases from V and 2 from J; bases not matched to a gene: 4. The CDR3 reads CASSSVAGGQETQYF. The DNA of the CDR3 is TGTGCCAGTAGTTCCGTAGCGGGAGGGCAAGAGACCCAGTACTTC.

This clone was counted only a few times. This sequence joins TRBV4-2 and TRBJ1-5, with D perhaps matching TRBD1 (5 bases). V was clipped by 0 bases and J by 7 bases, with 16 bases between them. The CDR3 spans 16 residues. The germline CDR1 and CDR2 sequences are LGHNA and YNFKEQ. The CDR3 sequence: CASSQDWGGEGQPQHF. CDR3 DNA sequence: TGTGCCAGCAGCCAAGATTGGGGGGGTGAAGGGCAGCCCCAGCATTTT.

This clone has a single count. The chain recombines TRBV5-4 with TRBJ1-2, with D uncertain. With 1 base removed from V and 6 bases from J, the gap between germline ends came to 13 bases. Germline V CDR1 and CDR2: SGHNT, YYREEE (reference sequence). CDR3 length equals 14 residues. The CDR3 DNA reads TGTGCCAGCAGCTTGCCCTCGGTAGCGGATGGCTACACCTTC. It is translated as CASSLPSVADGYTF.

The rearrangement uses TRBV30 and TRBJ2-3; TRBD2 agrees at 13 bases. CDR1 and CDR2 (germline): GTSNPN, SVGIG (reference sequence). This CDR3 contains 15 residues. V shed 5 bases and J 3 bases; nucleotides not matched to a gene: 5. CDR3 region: CAWDPGLAGTDTQYF. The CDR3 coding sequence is TGTGCCTGGGACCCGGGACTAGCGGGAACAGATACGCAGTATTTT.

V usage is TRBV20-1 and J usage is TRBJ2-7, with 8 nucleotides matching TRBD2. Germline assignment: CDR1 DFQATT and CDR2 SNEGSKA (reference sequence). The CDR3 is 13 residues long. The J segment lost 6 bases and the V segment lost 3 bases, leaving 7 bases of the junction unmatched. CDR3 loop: CSASTGGPVEQYF. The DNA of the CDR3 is TGCAGTGCTAGTACGGGAGGGCCTGTCGAGCAGTACTTC.

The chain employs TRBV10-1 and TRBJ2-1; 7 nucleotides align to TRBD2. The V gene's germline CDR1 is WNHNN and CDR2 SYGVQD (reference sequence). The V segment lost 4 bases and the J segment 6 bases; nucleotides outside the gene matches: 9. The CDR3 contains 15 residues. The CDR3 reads CASSGRGSGFNEQFF. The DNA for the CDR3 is TGCGCCAGCAGTGGTCGCGGGAGTGGTTTCAATGAGCAGTTCTTC.

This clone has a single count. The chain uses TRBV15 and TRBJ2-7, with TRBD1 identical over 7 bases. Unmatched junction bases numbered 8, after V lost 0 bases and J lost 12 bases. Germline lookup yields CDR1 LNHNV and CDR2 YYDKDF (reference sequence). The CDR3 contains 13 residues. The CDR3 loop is CATSRDWVGGPYF. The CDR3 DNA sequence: TGTGCCACCAGCAGAGATTGGGTAGGGGGCCCGTACTTC.

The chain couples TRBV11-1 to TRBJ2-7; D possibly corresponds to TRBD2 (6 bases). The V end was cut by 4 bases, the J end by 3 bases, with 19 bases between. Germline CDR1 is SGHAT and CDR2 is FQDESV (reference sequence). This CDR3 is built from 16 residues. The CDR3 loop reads CASSSPRPSGLYEQYF. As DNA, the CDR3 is TGTGCCAGCAGCTCCCCCCGCCCCAGCGGGCTCTACGAGCAGTACTTC. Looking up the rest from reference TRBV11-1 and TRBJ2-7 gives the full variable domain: EAEVAQSPRYKITEKSQAVAFWCDPISGHATLYWYRQILGQGPELLVQFQDESVVDDSQLPKDRFSAERLKGVDSTLKIQPAELGDSAMYLCASSSPRPSGLYEQYFGPGTRLTVT.

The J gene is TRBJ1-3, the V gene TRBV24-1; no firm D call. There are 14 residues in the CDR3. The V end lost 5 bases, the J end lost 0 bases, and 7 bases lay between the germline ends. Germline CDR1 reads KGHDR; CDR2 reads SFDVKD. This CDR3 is CATSGSSSGNTIYF. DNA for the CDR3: TGTGCCACCAGTGGGTCCAGCTCTGGAAACACCATATATTTT.

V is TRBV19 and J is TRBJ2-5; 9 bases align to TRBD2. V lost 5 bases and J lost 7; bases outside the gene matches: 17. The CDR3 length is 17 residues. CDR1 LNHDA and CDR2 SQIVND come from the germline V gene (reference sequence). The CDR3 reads CASSPSLGLAGLGTQYF. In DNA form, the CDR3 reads TGTGCCAGTAGTCCGAGTTTGGGACTAGCCGGACTCGGGACCCAGTACTTC.

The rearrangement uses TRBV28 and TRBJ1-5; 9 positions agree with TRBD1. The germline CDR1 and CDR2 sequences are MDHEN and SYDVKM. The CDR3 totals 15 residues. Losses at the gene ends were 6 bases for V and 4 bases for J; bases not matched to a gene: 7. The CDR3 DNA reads TGTGCCAGCAGGGATACAGGGGGCGCGAATCAGCCCCAGCATTTT. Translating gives CASRDTGGANQPQHF.

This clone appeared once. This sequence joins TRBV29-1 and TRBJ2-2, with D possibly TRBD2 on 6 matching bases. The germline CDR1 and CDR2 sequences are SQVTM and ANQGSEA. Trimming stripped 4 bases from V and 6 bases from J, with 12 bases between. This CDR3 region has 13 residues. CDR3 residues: CSVGGARAGELFF. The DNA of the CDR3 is TGCAGCGTTGGCGGGGCGCGGGCCGGGGAGCTGTTTTTT.

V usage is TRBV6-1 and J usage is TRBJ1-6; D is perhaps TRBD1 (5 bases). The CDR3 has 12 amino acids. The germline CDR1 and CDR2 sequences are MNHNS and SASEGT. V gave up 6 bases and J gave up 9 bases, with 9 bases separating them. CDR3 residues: CASRSGGSPLHF. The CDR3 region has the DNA TGTGCCAGCAGGAGCGGGGGTTCACCCCTCCACTTT.

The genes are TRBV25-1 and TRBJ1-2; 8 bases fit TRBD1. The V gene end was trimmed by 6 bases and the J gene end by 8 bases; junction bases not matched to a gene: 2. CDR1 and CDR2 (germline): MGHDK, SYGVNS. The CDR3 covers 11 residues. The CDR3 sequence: CASSWTGGYTF. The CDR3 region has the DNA TGTGCCAGCAGCTGGACAGGGGGCTACACCTTC.